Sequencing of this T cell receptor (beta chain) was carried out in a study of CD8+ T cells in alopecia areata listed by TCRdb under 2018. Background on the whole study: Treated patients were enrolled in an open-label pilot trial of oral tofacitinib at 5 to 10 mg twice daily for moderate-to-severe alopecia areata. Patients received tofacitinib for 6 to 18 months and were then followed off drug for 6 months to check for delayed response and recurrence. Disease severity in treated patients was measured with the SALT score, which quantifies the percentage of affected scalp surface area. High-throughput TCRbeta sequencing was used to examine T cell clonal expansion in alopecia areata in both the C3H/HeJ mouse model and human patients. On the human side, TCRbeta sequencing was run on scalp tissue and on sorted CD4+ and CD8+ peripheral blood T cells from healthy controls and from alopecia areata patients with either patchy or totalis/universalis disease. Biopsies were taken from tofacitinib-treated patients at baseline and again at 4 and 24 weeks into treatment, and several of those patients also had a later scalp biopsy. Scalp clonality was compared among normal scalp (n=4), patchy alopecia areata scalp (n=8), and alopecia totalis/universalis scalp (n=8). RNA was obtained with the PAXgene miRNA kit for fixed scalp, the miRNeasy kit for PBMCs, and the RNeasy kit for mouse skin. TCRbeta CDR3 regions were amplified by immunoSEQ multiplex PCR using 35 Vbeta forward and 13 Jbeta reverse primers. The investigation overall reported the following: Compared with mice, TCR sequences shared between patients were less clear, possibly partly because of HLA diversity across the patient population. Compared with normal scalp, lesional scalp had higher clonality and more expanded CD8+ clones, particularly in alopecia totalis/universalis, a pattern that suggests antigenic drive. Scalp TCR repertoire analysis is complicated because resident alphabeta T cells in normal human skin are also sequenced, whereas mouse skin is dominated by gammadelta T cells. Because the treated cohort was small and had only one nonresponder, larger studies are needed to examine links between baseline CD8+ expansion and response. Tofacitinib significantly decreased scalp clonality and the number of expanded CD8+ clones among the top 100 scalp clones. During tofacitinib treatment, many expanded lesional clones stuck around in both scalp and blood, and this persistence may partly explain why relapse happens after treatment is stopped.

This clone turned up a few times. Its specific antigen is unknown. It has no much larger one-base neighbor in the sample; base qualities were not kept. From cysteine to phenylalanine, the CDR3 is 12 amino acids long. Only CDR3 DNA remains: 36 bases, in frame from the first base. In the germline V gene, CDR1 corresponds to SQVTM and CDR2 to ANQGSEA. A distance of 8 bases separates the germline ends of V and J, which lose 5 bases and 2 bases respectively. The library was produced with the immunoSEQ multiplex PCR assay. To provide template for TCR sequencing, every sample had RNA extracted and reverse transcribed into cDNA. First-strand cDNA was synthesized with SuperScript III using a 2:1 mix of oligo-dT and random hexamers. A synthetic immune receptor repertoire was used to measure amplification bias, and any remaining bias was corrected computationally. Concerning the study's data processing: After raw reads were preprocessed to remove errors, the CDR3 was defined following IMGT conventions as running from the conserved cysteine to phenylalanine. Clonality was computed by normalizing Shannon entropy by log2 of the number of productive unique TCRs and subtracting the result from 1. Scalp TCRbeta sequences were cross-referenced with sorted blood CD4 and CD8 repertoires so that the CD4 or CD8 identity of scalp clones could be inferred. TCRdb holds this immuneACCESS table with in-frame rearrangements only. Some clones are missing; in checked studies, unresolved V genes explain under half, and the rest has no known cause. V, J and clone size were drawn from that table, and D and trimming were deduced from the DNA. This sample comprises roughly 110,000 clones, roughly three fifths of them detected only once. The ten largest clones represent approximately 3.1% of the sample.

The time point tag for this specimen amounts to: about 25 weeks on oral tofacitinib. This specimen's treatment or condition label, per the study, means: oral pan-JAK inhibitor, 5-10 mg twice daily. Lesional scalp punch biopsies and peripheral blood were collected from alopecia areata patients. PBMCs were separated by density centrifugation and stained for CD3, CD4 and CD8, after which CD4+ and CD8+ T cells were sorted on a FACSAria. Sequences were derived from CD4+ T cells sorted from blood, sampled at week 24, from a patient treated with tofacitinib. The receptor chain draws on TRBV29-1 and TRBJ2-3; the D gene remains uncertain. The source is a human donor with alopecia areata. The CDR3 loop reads CSVKADTDTQYF. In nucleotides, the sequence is TGCAGCGTTAAGGCGGACACAGATACGCAGTATTTT.